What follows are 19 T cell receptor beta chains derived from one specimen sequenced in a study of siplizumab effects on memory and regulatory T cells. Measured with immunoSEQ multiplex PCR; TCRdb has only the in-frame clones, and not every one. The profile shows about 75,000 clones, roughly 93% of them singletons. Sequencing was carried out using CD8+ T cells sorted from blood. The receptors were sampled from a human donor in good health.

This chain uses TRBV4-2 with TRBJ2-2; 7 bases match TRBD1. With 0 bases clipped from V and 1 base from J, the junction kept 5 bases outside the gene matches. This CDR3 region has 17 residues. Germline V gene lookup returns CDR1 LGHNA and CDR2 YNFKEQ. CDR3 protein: CASSQEEGAGNTGELFF. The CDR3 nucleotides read TGTGCCAGCAGCCAAGAAGAGGGGGCGGGGAACACCGGGGAGCTGTTTTTT.

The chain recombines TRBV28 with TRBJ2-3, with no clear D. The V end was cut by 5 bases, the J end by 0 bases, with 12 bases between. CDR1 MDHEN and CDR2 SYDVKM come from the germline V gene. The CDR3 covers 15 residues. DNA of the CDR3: TGTGCCAGCAGTCTAACACGATATAGCACAGATACGCAGTATTTT. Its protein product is CASSLTRYSTDTQYF.

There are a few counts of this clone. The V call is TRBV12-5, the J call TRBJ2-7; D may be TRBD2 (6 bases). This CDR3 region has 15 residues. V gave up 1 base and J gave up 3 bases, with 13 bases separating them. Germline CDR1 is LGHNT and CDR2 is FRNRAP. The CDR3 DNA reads TGTGCTAGTGGTTTGGGCCCGTCGGACTACTACGAGCAGTACTTC. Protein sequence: CASGLGPSDYYEQYF.

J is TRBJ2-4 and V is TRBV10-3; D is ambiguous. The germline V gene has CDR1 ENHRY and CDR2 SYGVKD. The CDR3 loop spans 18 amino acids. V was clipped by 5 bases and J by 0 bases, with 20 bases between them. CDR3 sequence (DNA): TGTGCCATCAGTCCACCCTTTGGGCAGACCCTAGCCAAAAACATTCAGTACTTC. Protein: CAISPPFGQTLAKNIQYF.

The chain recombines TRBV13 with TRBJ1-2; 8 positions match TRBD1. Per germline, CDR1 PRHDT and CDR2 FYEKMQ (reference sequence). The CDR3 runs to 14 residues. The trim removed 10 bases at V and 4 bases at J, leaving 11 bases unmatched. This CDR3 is CATTDRASFYGYTF. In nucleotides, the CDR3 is TGTGCCACCACGGACAGGGCATCCTTCTATGGCTACACCTTC.

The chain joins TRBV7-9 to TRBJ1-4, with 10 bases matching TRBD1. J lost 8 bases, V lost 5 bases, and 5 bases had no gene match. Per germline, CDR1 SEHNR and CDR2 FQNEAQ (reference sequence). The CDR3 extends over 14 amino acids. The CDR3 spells CASSEPGQGEKLFF. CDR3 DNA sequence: TGTGCCAGCAGCGAACCGGGACAGGGGGAAAAACTGTTTTTT. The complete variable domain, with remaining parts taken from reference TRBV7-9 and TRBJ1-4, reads DTGVSQNPRHKITKRGQNVTFRCDPISEHNRLYWYRQTLGQGPEFLTYFQNEAQLEKSRLLSDRFSAERPKGSFSTLEIQRTEQGDSAMYLCASSEPGQGEKLFFGSGTQLSVL.

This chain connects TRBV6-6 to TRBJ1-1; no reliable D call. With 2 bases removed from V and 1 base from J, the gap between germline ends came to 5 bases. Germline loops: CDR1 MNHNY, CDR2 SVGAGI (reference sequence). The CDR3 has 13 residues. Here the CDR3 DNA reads TGTGCCAGCAGTTACGGCGGGAACACTGAAGCTTTCTTT. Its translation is CASSYGGNTEAFF.

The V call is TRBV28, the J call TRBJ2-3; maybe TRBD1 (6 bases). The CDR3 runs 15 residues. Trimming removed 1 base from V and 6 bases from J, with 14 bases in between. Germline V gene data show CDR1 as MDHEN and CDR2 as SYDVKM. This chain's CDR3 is CASSLFLGAQDTQYF. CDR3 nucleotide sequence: TGTGCCAGCAGTTTATTCTTGGGGGCGCAGGATACGCAGTATTTT.

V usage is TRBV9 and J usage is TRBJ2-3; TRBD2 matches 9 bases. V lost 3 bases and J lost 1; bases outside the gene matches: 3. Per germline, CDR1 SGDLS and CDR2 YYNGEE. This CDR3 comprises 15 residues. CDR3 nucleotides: TGTGCCAGCAGCGGGGCGGGAGGGGGCACAGATACGCAGTATTTT. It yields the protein CASSGAGGGTDTQYF.

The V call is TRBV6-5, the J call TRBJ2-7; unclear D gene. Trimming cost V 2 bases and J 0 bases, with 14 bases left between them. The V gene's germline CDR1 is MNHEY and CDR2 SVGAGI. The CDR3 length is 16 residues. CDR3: CASSYGTGPSSYEQYF. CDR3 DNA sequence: TGTGCCAGCAGTTACGGTACGGGCCCGAGCTCCTACGAGCAGTACTTC.

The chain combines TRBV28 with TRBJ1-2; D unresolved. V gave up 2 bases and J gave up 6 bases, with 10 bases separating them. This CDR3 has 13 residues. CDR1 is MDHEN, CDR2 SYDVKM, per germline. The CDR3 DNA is TGTGCCAGCAGTTTACGACAATCACATGGCTACACCTTC. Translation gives CASSLRQSHGYTF.

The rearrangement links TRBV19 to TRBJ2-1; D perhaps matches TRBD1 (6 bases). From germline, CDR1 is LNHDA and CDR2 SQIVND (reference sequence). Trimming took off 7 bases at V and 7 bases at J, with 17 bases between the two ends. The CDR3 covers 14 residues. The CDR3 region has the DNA TGTGCCAGTAAAGTCGGCAGGGGAGTGAATGAGCAGTTCTTC. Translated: CASKVGRGVNEQFF.

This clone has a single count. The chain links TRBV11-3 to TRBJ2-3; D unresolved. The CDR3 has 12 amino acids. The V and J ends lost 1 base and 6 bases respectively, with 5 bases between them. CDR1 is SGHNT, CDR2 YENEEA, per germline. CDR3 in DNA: TGTGCCAGCAGCTTAGGGTCGGATACGCAGTATTTT. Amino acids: CASSLGSDTQYF. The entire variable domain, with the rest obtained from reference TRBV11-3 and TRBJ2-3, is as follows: EAGVVQSPRYKIIEKKQPVAFWCNPISGHNTLYWYLQNLGQGPELLIRYENEEAVDDSQLPKDRFSAERLKGVDSTLKIQPAELGDSAVYLCASSLGSDTQYFGPGTRLTVL.

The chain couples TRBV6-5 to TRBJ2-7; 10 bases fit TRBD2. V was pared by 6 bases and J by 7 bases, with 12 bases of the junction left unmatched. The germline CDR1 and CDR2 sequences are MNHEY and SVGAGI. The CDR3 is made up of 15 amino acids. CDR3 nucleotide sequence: TGTGCCAGCAGCTACGGGCTAGCGGGGGCTGGTGAGCAGTACTTC. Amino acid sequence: CASSYGLAGAGEQYF.

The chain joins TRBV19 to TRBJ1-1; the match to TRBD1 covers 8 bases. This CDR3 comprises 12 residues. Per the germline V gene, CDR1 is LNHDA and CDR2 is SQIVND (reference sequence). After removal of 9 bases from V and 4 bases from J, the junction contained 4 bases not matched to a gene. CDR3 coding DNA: TGTGCCAGCGACAGGGGTTCCACTGAAGCTTTCTTT. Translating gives CASDRGSTEAFF.

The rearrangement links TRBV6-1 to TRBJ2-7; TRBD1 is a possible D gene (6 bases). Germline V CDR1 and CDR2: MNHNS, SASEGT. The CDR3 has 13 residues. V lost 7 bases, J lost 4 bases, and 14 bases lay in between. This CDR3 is CASKFRGLYEQYF. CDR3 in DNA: TGTGCCAGCAAATTCAGGGGCCTGTACGAGCAGTACTTC.

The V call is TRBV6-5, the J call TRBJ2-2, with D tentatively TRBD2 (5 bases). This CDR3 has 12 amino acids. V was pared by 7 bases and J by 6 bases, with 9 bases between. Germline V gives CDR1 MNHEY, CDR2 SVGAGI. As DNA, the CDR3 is TGTGCCAGCACCTGGCGGGCCGGGGAGCTGTTTTTT. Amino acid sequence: CASTWRAGELFF.

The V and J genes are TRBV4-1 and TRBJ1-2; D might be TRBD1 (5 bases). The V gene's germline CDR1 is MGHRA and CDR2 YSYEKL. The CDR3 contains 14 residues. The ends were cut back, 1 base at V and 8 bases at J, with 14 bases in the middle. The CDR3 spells CASSQGTDTSGYTF. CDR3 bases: TGCGCCAGCAGCCAAGGCACGGACACAAGCGGCTACACCTTC.

CDR3 loop: CASSPVGLYEQYF. The CDR3 DNA reads TGTGCCAGCTCACCCGTGGGTCTCTACGAGCAGTACTTC. This chain uses TRBV18 with TRBJ2-7; D ambiguous. V was pared by 3 bases and J by 3 bases, with 9 bases between. CDR1 is KGHSH, CDR2 LQKENI, per germline. The CDR3 totals 13 residues. The full variable domain, rest sourced from reference TRBV18 and TRBJ2-7, is NAGVMQNPRHLVRRRGQEARLRCSPMKGHSHVYWYRQLPEEGLKFMVYLQKENIIDESGMPKERFSAEFPKEGPSILRIQQVVRGDSAAYFCASSPVGLYEQYFGPGTRLTVT.